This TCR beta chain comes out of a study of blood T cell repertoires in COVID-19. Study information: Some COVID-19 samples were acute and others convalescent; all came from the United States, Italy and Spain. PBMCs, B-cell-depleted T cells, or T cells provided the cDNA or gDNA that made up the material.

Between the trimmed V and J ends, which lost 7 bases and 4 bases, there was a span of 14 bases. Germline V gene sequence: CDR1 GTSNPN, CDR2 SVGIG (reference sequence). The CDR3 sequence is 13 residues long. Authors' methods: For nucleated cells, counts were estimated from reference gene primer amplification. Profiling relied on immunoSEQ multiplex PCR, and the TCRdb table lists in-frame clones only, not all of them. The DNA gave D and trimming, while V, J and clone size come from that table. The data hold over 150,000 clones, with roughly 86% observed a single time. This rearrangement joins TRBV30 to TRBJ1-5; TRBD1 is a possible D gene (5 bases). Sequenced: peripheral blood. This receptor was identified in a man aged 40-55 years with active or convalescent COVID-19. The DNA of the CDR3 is TGTGCCTCCTCAGGCGGGGGTAATCAGCCCCAGCATTTT. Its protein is CASSGGGNQPQHF.